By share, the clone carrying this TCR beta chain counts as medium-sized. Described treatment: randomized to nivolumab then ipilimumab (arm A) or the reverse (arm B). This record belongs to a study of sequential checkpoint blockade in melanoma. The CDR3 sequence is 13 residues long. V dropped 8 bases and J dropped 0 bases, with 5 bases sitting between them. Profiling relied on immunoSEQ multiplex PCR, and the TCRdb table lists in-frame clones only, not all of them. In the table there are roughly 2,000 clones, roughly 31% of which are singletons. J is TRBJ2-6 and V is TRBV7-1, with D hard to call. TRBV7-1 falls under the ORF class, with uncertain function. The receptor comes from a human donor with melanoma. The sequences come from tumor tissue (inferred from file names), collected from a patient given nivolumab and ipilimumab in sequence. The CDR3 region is CASASSGANVLTF. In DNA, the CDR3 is TGTGCCAGCGCATCCTCTGGGGCCAACGTCCTGACTTTC.